A selection of T cell receptor beta chains follows, all from one sample in a study of shared clonotypes between healthy human individuals. Some clones are missing from TCRdb's copy, which holds only in-frame ones; the method was immunoSEQ multiplex PCR. The table shows approximately 2.3 million clones, with about 92% occurring only once. The sample taken for sequencing was naive CD4+ T cells from PBMCs. The receptors shown here come from a man aged 18 to 30 in good health. Some clones in this sample may be carry-over from other donors' samples. CDR3s include the opening cysteine and the closing phenylalanine or tryptophan. The order of the fields is J gene, V gene, CDR3 protein.

>TRBJ2-4|TRBV28
CATLVSSAKNIQYF
>TRBJ2-5|TRBV25-1
CASSESKSGLRGETQYF
>TRBJ2-6|TRBV5-1
CASSLGGSGANVLTF
>TRBJ1-1|TRBV6-5
CASSYGGHAANTEAFF
>TRBJ2-1|TRBV7-9
CASTPPGQGANEQFF
>TRBJ1-1|TRBV7-2
CASSLGRAANTEAFF
>TRBJ1-3|TRBV21-1
CASSIGQGPISGNTIYF
>TRBJ2-1|TRBV4-3
CASSQDLTDNEQFF
>TRBJ2-2|TRBV9
CASSVGYEGELFF
>TRBJ2-3|TRBV9
CASSVTTSTDTQYF
>TRBJ2-7|TRBV7-2
CASSPAGGAYEQYF
>TRBJ2-2|TRBV6-6
CASSYTRAGELFF
>TRBJ1-2|TRBV6-1
CASVNILPYGYTF
>TRBJ2-5|TRBV29-1
CSVHQPWKRQETRKETQYF
>TRBJ2-1|TRBV28
CASTTASNEQFF
>TRBJ2-3|TRBV10-3
CAISADRDTDTQYF
>TRBJ2-6|TRBV5-1
CASSPRTGAPSGANVLTF
>TRBJ2-7|TRBV5-1
CASSLGPTSGSIFEQYF
>TRBJ1-5|TRBV18
CASSPVYQAYSNQPQHF
>TRBJ1-2|TRBV29-1
CSARTGHDYGYTF
>TRBJ2-7|TRBV4-2
CASSHMNRDRLDEQYF
>TRBJ1-1|TRBV11-2
CASSARTMMNTEAFF
>TRBJ1-4|TRBV5-1
CASSVSGTTNEKLFF
>TRBJ2-1|TRBV2
CASSEWDSAYNEQFF